This T cell receptor beta chain is from a study of identical twins. General observations from the study: Partial confounding of zero-insertion analyses by invariant MAIT and iNKT cells was possible.

Healthy Caucasians provided all donations. MiXCR, run by TCRdb on the 5' RACE reads, gives a single entry per CDR3 protein. This repertoire shows roughly 630,000 distinct CDR3 sequences, under 8.5% found once; its top ten account for around 1.6%. This clonotype showed up just a few times. Its specificity is not known. CDR1 DFQATT and CDR2 SNEGSKA come from the germline V gene (reference sequence). The CDR3 totals 17 residues. The trim removed 2 bases at V and 5 bases at J, leaving 13 bases unmatched. The same sample was also used in a study of yellow fever vaccine responses in identical twins.

This receptor was taken from a young woman in good health. The sequenced sample was PBMCs. The chain uses TRBV20-1 and TRBJ2-5, with 11 bases identical to TRBD2. The CDR3 DNA follows: TGCAGTGCTAGAAACCCCACGGGACTAGCGGATGAGGAGACCCAGTACTTC. Protein: CSARNPTGLADEETQYF.